This T cell receptor beta chain emerged from a study of cytomegalovirus exposure and HLA in healthy donors. Study results and caveats: Reportedly, cytomegalovirus status was diagnosed with high sensitivity and specificity. A few chains tied to CMV proved CMV antigen-specific in vitro. The authors enumerated 150 to 200 TCR beta chains as linked to cytomegalovirus.

While the first cohort had 600 to 750 subjects, the donors belonged to the separate validation cohort of over a hundred subjects. Clones were read by immunoSEQ multiplex PCR, and TCRdb kept only the in-frame ones, dropping some. The table has 350,000 or so clones, about nine tenths seen once. V gave up 5 bases and J gave up 3 bases; unmatched junction bases: 6. This CDR3 region has 15 residues. CDR1 and CDR2 (germline): SGHVS, FQNEAQ. Details on this clone: Its antigen remains unknown.

This clonotype was obtained from a young woman in good health and CMV-seronegative. The sequenced sample was PBMCs. The chain links TRBV7-8 to TRBJ2-7; 11 bases align to TRBD2. In DNA, the CDR3 is TGTGCCAGCAGCCCGGGACTAGCGGTCAGCTACGAGCAGTACTTC. As protein: CASSPGLAVSYEQYF.